The 21 T cell receptor beta chains below all came from one sample that was sequenced in a study of blood T cell repertoires in COVID-19. The protocol was immunoSEQ multiplex PCR, while the TCRdb copy is restricted to in-frame clones and leaves out a portion. In the table there are 180,000 or so clones, around 90% of which are singletons. Material: peripheral blood. The receptors were gathered from a middle-aged man with acute or convalescent COVID-19.

The V gene is TRBV2, the J gene TRBJ2-7; possible D gene TRBD1, 5 bases. V gave up 5 bases and J gave up 4 bases, with 12 bases separating them. Germline CDR1 reads SNHLY; CDR2 reads FYNNEI. The CDR3 loop spans 13 amino acids. CDR3 protein: CASSSGALYEQYF. The CDR3 DNA reads TGTGCCAGCAGTTCTGGGGCCCTTTACGAGCAGTACTTC.

The gene calls are TRBV7-9 and TRBJ2-2, with 7 nucleotides matching TRBD1. After removal of 6 bases from V and 0 bases from J, the junction contained 4 bases not matched to a gene. This CDR3 contains 15 residues. Germline V gene lookup returns CDR1 SEHNR and CDR2 FQNEAQ (reference sequence). CDR3 DNA: TGTGCCAGCAGACCCGGACAGGCGAACACCGGGGAGCTGTTTTTT. Translated, it gives CASRPGQANTGELFF.

The chain couples TRBV5-6 to TRBJ1-2, with 8 positions matching TRBD1. The CDR3 runs to 13 residues. The V and J ends lost 4 bases and 4 bases, in that order; junction bases with no gene match: 3. Germline values: CDR1 SGHDT, CDR2 YYEEEE. This CDR3 is CASSIDRGYGYTF. CDR3 in DNA: TGTGCCAGCAGCATAGACAGGGGCTATGGCTACACCTTC.

The CDR3 reads CAWSLSSYEQYF. CDR3 nucleotides: TGTGCCTGGAGTCTAAGCTCCTACGAGCAGTACTTC. V is TRBV30 and J is TRBJ2-7; D remains ambiguous. The germline V and J ends were trimmed by 2 bases and 0 bases, with 5 bases remaining between them. CDR1 is GTSNPN, CDR2 SVGIG, per germline (reference sequence). The length of the CDR3 is 12 residues.

The chain uses TRBV18 and TRBJ2-1; a possible D gene is TRBD2 (5 bases). The CDR3 has 13 residues. The V gene lost 4 bases and the J gene lost 12 bases, with 16 bases spanning the gap. Germline assignment: CDR1 KGHSH and CDR2 LQKENI. DNA for the CDR3: TGTGCCAGCTCACGCTACGAGGGTATGGGGCAGTTCTTC. Amino acids: CASSRYEGMGQFF.

This clone was found a few times. The identical CDR3 is also encoded by other nucleotide sequences in the sample. The rearrangement links TRBV9 to TRBJ2-7; 8 nucleotides match TRBD2. Trimming cost V 0 bases and J 2 bases; bases outside gene matches: 1. The CDR3 loop spans 14 amino acids. Germline V gives CDR1 SGDLS, CDR2 YYNGEE. In DNA form, the CDR3 reads TGTGCCAGCAGCGTAGGCGGGGGGACCTACGAGCAGTACTTC. Protein sequence: CASSVGGGTYEQYF.

The rearrangement joins TRBV6-5 to TRBJ2-7; D remains unclear. This CDR3 spans 13 amino acids. The germline CDR1 and CDR2 sequences are MNHEY and SVGAGI. The V end lost 5 bases, the J end lost 2 bases, and 10 bases lay between the germline ends. The CDR3: CASSKPVTYEQYF. Here the CDR3 DNA reads TGTGCCAGCAGTAAACCGGTTACCTACGAGCAGTACTTC.

V gene TRBV28 combines with J gene TRBJ2-7, with unresolved D. The V gene lost 5 bases and the J gene lost 7 bases, with 9 bases spanning the gap. The V gene's germline CDR1 is MDHEN and CDR2 SYDVKM. This CDR3 comprises 11 residues. CDR3 sequence (DNA): TGTGCCAGCAGTCCCCTCCGGGAGCAGTACTTC. Translating it yields CASSPLREQYF.

This clone has a handful of counts. The chain recombines TRBV6-6 with TRBJ2-7; TRBD1 matches 7 bases. The CDR3 length is 15 residues. Germline values: CDR1 MNHNY, CDR2 SVGAGI (reference sequence). With 4 bases clipped from V and 5 bases from J, the junction kept 11 bases outside the gene matches. CDR3 sequence: CASSSYQGQGDEQYF. CDR3 bases: TGTGCCAGCAGTTCTTACCAGGGGCAGGGGGACGAGCAGTACTTC.

V usage is TRBV6-1 and J usage is TRBJ2-3; D possibly corresponds to TRBD1 (6 bases). CDR3 length: 14 residues. Trimming shortened V by 2 bases and J by 3 bases, and 9 bases separated the two germline ends. Germline-derived CDR1 and CDR2 are MNHNS and SASEGT. For the CDR3, the DNA is TGTGCCAGCAGTGAAACTGGGACAACAGATACGCAGTATTTT. This translates into CASSETGTTDTQYF.

The rearrangement links TRBV6-6 to TRBJ2-3, with 7 bases fitting TRBD2. CDR1 is MNHNY, CDR2 SVGAGI, per germline (reference sequence). The CDR3 length is 15 residues. After removal of 6 bases from V and 1 base from J, the junction contained 7 bases not matched to a gene. This chain's CDR3 is CASRGGRGRTDTQYF. The CDR3 nucleotides read TGTGCCAGCAGGGGGGGGAGGGGCCGCACAGATACGCAGTATTTT.

The genes are TRBV5-1 and TRBJ1-2; 7 bases agree with TRBD1. The CDR3 totals 14 residues. Losses at the gene ends were 0 bases for V and 4 bases for J; bases not matched to a gene: 3. Germline CDR1 SGHRS, CDR2 YFSETQ. CDR3 loop: CASSLGDRSYGYTF. CDR3 DNA sequence: TGCGCCAGCAGCTTGGGGGACAGAAGCTATGGCTACACCTTC.

V is TRBV3-1 (or the pseudogene TRBV3-2) and J is TRBJ1-4, with 9 bases lining up with TRBD1. Per germline, CDR1 LGHDT and CDR2 YNNKEL (reference sequence). The CDR3 has 16 amino acids. The trim removed 2 bases at V and 2 bases at J, leaving 3 bases unmatched. CDR3 sequence reads: CASSQLGQGTNEKLFF. The CDR3 region has the DNA TGTGCCAGCAGCCAACTAGGACAGGGGACTAATGAAAAACTGTTTTTT.

V gene TRBV7-2 combines with J gene TRBJ2-1; D might be TRBD1 (6 bases). Germline assignment: CDR1 SGHTA and CDR2 FQGNSA. The CDR3 sequence is 13 residues long. V gave up 5 bases and J gave up 11 bases, with 16 bases separating them. For the CDR3, the DNA is TGTGCCAGCAGCATTCACAGGGTCGAACAGCAGTTCTTC. This sequence encodes CASSIHRVEQQFF.

The chain recombines TRBV4-2 with TRBJ2-2; 8 bases match TRBD2. V lost 4 bases and J lost 7; bases outside the gene matches: 8. CDR3 length: 15 amino acids. Germline CDR1 is LGHNA and CDR2 is YNFKEQ. The CDR3 here is CASSPREGVGGELFF. CDR3 in DNA: TGTGCCAGCAGCCCCCGGGAGGGGGTGGGCGGGGAGCTGTTTTTT.

In its sample, this clone was seen a few times. The rearrangement uses TRBV7-9 and TRBJ1-2; 7 nucleotides match TRBD1. This CDR3 spans 15 amino acids. In germline, CDR1 is SEHNR, CDR2 FQNEAQ (reference sequence). The J segment lost 1 base and the V segment lost 1 base, leaving 3 bases of the junction unmatched. CDR3 region: CASSLGQGGNYGYTF. Here the CDR3 DNA reads TGTGCCAGCAGCTTAGGACAGGGAGGTAACTATGGCTACACCTTC.

Worth noting for this clone: The sample carries other DNA sequences with the same CDR3. V usage is TRBV27 and J usage is TRBJ1-5; D ambiguous. Germline CDR1 and CDR2: MNHEY and SMNVEV (reference sequence). The CDR3 consists of 13 residues. The V end lost 3 bases, the J end lost 5 bases, and 8 bases lay between the germline ends. CDR3: CASSFGSDQPQHF. The CDR3 DNA follows: TGTGCCAGCAGTTTCGGGTCGGATCAGCCCCAGCATTTT.

The V call is TRBV14, the J call TRBJ2-3, with 8 bases lining up with TRBD2. J was trimmed by 1 base and V by 3 bases; bases with no gene match: 15. The germline V gene has CDR1 SGHDN and CDR2 FVKESK. The CDR3 spans 19 residues. The CDR3 DNA follows: TGTGCCAGCAGCCACGGCTCTCCCCCCGGGGGGGGAGGCACAGATACGCAGTATTTT. Translated: CASSHGSPPGGGGTDTQYF.

The chain recombines TRBV9 with TRBJ2-1; the D is unclear. Per the germline V gene, CDR1 is SGDLS and CDR2 is YYNGEE. This CDR3 spans 16 amino acids. With 2 bases removed from V and 1 base from J, the gap between germline ends came to 13 bases. In nucleotides, the CDR3 is TGTGCCAGCAGCGTGTCTTACTCGAGGTCCTACAATGAGCAGTTCTTC. Protein: CASSVSYSRSYNEQFF.

The count of this clone is one. The chain uses TRBV4-1 and TRBJ2-7; D is perhaps TRBD2 (5 bases). Trimming took 1 base from V and 4 from J, leaving 8 bases between them. From germline, CDR1 is MGHRA and CDR2 YSYEKL. This CDR3 is built from 13 residues. CDR3 in amino acids: CASSQVGEYEQYF. The CDR3 DNA reads as TGCGCCAGCAGCCAAGTCGGGGAATACGAGCAGTACTTC.

The V call is TRBV6-2 or TRBV6-3, the J call TRBJ1-1, with D unclear. The CDR3 totals 15 residues. Germline CDR1 MNHEY, CDR2 SVGEGT. Trimming removed 4 bases at V and 0 bases at J, with 12 bases between. CDR3 in amino acids: CASSWAGRVNTEAFF. CDR3 bases: TGTGCCAGCAGTTGGGCAGGCAGAGTGAACACTGAAGCTTTCTTT.